These 24 T cell receptor beta chains originate from one sample sequenced in a study of T-cell memory formation after mild COVID-19. TCRdb called the 5' RACE reads again in MiXCR, with one record for every CDR3 protein. Among 470,000 or so distinct CDR3 sequences listed, nearly 25% were seen once. Specimen: PBMCs or a T cell subset sorted from them (not recorded which). These receptors were taken from an adult woman who had mild COVID-19 (a few samples of this study predate the infection). Cell type and time point are not known.

This clonotype was counted only a few times. V gene TRBV18 combines with J gene TRBJ2-7; 10 bases match TRBD2. The germline V gene encodes CDR1 KGHSH and CDR2 LQKENI. The junction had 4 bases not matched to a gene; V was cut back by 0 bases and J by 5 bases. CDR3 size: 15 residues. The CDR3 here is CASSPPTSGFNEQYF. The DNA of the CDR3 is TGTGCCAGCTCACCACCGACTAGCGGGTTCAACGAGCAGTACTTC.

This sequence joins TRBV3-1 and TRBJ2-3; D is uncertain. From germline, CDR1 is LGHDT and CDR2 YNNKEL (reference sequence). V was pared by 2 bases and J by 7 bases, with 10 bases between. This CDR3 region has 13 residues. The CDR3 region has the DNA TGTGCCAGCAGCCAATTCGTCGGCAATACGCAGTATTTT. Protein product: CASSQFVGNTQYF.

The chain carries TRBV12-3 or TRBV12-4 and TRBJ1-1, with unresolved D. The CDR3 loop spans 14 amino acids. V lost 3 bases and J 11 bases, leaving 19 bases between the germline ends. CDR3: CASSFRLGSVGAFF. The CDR3 nucleotides are TGTGCCAGCAGTTTTCGGCTCGGCTCAGTGGGTGCTTTCTTT.

This clonotype was seen a few times. The V and J genes are TRBV6-1 and TRBJ2-2, with 8 bases that match TRBD1. There are 15 residues in the CDR3. Trimming cost V 4 bases and J 7 bases; bases outside gene matches: 8. CDR1 is MNHNS, CDR2 SASEGT, per germline. CDR3 DNA: TGTGCCAGCAGTGTTGCCAGGGGGCGGGTCGGGGAGCTGTTTTTT. Its protein is CASSVARGRVGELFF.

With regard to this clonotype: The germline gene is not matched at one end of the junction; a read error may be the cause. The V gene is TRBV7-9, the J gene TRBJ2-7, with D perhaps matching TRBD1 (5 bases). Germline V gene data show CDR1 as SEHNR and CDR2 as FQNEAQ (reference sequence). This CDR3 region has 14 residues. DNA of the CDR3: TGTGCCAGCAGATTAGACGACAGTAGCTACGAGCAGTACTTC. Residues: CASRLDDSSYEQYF. Based on the CDR3 plus reference TRBV7-9 and TRBJ2-7, the full variable domain is DTGVSQNPRHKITKRGQNVTFRCDPISEHNRLYWYRQTLGQGPEFLTYFQNEAQLEKSRLLSDRFSAERPKGSFSTLEIQRTEQGDSAMYLCASRLDDSSYEQYFGPGTRLTVT.

This clonotype was detected only a few times. This chain joins TRBV13 and TRBJ2-3, with D perhaps matching TRBD1 (5 bases). Looked up from germline, CDR1 is PRHDT and CDR2 is FYEKMQ (reference sequence). With 1 base removed from V and 1 base from J, the gap between germline ends came to 9 bases. The CDR3 spans 15 residues. The chain's CDR3 is CASSLEGEGTDTQYF. The CDR3 DNA is TGTGCCAGCAGCTTAGAAGGGGAAGGCACAGATACGCAGTATTTT.

This clonotype came up many times. The chain couples TRBV10-3 to TRBJ2-1; 8 bases map to TRBD1. V was clipped by 10 bases and J by 3 bases; unmatched bases: 2. The length of the CDR3 is 12 residues. CDR1 is ENHRY, CDR2 SYGVKD, per germline. CDR3 protein: CATGQGYNEQFF. The CDR3 coding sequence is TGTGCCACAGGACAGGGCTACAATGAGCAGTTCTTC.

This clonotype has a handful of counts. The chain employs TRBV7-2 and TRBJ1-1; D may be TRBD1 (5 bases). The CDR3 is 17 amino acids. Germline CDR1 and CDR2: SGHTA and FQGNSA. The V and J ends lost 0 bases and 1 base respectively, with 15 bases between them. For the CDR3, the DNA is TGTGCCAGCAGCTTAGCGTGGTGGAGGGACGCGAACACTGAAGCTTTCTTT. It translates to CASSLAWWRDANTEAFF.

The chain has TRBV3-1 and TRBJ2-2; possibly TRBD1 for D (7 bases). Trimming took 3 bases from V and 10 from J, leaving 15 bases between them. The CDR3 contains 14 residues. CDR1 is LGHDT and CDR2 is YNNKEL in the germline V gene (reference sequence). The CDR3 loop is CASSHQTGREELFF. The DNA of the CDR3 is TGTGCCAGCAGCCACCAGACAGGGCGGGAGGAGCTGTTTTTT. The whole variable domain, remainder taken from reference TRBV3-1 and TRBJ2-2, is DTAVSQTPKYLVTQMGNDKSIKCEQNLGHDTMYWYKQDSKKFLKIMFSYNNKELIINETVPNRFSPKSPDKAHLNLHINSLELGDSAVYFCASSHQTGREELFFGEGSRLTVL.

This clonotype has more than one count but fewer than ten. In DNA form, the CDR3 reads TGTGCCAGCAGCCCCGGCTCTGGGGCCAGCTCAAAAAACATTCAGTACTTC. Protein sequence: CASSPGSGASSKNIQYF. The V gene is TRBV7-6, the J gene TRBJ2-4; maybe TRBD1 (5 bases). Trimming took off 5 bases at V and 4 bases at J, with 21 bases between the two ends. The CDR3 is made up of 17 amino acids. Germline V gene lookup returns CDR1 SGHVS and CDR2 FNYEAQ.

The CDR3 is CASSPWTGQNYGYTF. CDR3 sequence (DNA): TGTGCCAGCAGCCCCTGGACAGGGCAAAACTATGGCTACACCTTC. The genes are TRBV7-2 and TRBJ1-2, with TRBD1 matching over 8 bases. Germline lookup yields CDR1 SGHTA and CDR2 FQGNSA. The CDR3 is 15 residues long. Trimming cost V 5 bases and J 2 bases; bases outside gene matches: 7.

In its sample, this clonotype was seen a few times. The chain joins TRBV5-6 to TRBJ2-7; D is unclear. The germline gives CDR1 SGHDT, CDR2 YYEEEE. The germline V and J ends were trimmed by 3 bases and 5 bases, with 12 bases remaining between them. This CDR3 is 13 amino acids long. The CDR3 DNA is TGTGCCAGCAGCTCGGGTATTTTGGACGAGCAGTACTTC. Its protein product is CASSSGILDEQYF.

This rearrangement joins TRBV4-2 to TRBJ2-1; 11 bases map to TRBD2. Germline V gene data show CDR1 as LGHNA and CDR2 as YNFKEQ. Germline trimming cut 1 base from V and 5 bases from J; bases unmatched to any gene: 4. The CDR3 totals 16 residues. CDR3 DNA: TGTGCCAGCAGCCAAGCCGGGACTAGCGGTAACAATGAGCAGTTCTTC. Protein product: CASSQAGTSGNNEQFF.

The CDR3: CASSESGLEGGTYSNQPQHF. The CDR3 nucleotides read TGTGCCAGCAGTGAATCGGGGCTTGAGGGGGGGACATATAGTAATCAGCCCCAGCATTTT. The V and J genes are TRBV25-1 and TRBJ1-5; possible D gene TRBD1, 6 bases. Trimming left V 1 base short and J 4 bases short, with 26 bases between. Germline values: CDR1 MGHDK, CDR2 SYGVNS. The CDR3 is made up of 20 amino acids.

The V and J genes are TRBV20-1 and TRBJ1-2, with D possibly TRBD1 on 6 matching bases. The CDR3 totals 14 residues. Germline V CDR1 and CDR2: DFQATT, SNEGSKA (reference sequence). The V and J ends lost 0 bases and 4 bases respectively, with 12 bases between them. This chain's CDR3 is CSARDGPGVYGYTF. The CDR3 region has the DNA TGCAGTGCTAGAGATGGTCCAGGGGTCTATGGCTACACCTTC.

V usage is TRBV15 and J usage is TRBJ2-1, with D maybe TRBD2 (6 bases). Germline V lookup: CDR1 LNHNV, CDR2 YYDKDF (reference sequence). This CDR3 comprises 18 residues. V gave up 0 bases and J gave up 6 bases, with 21 bases separating them. For the CDR3, the DNA is TGTGCCACCAGCAGAGAACCCCTCCGCGGGGCCCTCATCAATGAGCAGTTCTTC. Its protein product is CATSREPLRGALINEQFF.

The J gene is TRBJ2-7, the V gene TRBV15; 7 bases line up with TRBD1. CDR3 length: 16 residues. Trimming removed 1 base from V and 7 bases from J; junction bases left unmatched: 13. Germline V CDR1 and CDR2: LNHNV, YYDKDF (reference sequence). CDR3 amino acids: CATSRGGGAAWGEQYF. The CDR3 coding sequence is TGTGCCACCAGCAGAGGAGGGGGCGCGGCATGGGGGGAGCAGTACTTC.

This clonotype has a handful of counts. The chain has TRBV12-3 or TRBV12-4 and TRBJ2-3; 8 bases match TRBD2. The CDR3 spans 15 residues. After removal of 3 bases from V and 5 bases from J, the junction contained 7 bases not matched to a gene. The CDR3 DNA is TGTGCCAGCAGTTTCAGCGGGGGCCCGCAAGATACGCAGTATTTT. Protein: CASSFSGGPQDTQYF.

The rearrangement uses TRBV9 and TRBJ1-1; 9 positions match TRBD1. Unmatched junction bases numbered 7, after V lost 2 bases and J lost 5 bases. This CDR3 has 15 residues. Germline CDR1 SGDLS, CDR2 YYNGEE. The CDR3 here is CASSVTGQGSTEAFF. The CDR3 coding sequence is TGTGCCAGCAGCGTCACGGGACAGGGTTCGACTGAAGCTTTCTTT.

V is TRBV24-1 and J is TRBJ2-1; 9 nucleotides match TRBD1. V lost 3 bases, J lost 1 base, and 6 bases stayed unmatched. Germline V gene data show CDR1 as KGHDR and CDR2 as SFDVKD. The CDR3 runs to 17 residues. The CDR3 bases are TGTGCCACCAGTGATCCCTACAGGGGGCGATCCTACAATGAGCAGTTCTTC. This translates into CATSDPYRGRSYNEQFF.

In its sample, this clonotype was seen a few times. The V and J genes are TRBV6-1 and TRBJ2-6; D not certain. Trimming stripped 7 bases from V and 2 bases from J, with 6 bases between. Germline V gene lookup returns CDR1 MNHNS and CDR2 SASEGT. This CDR3 has 13 amino acids. Here the CDR3 DNA reads TGTGCCAGCAAGGGCGCTGGGGCCAACGTCCTGACTTTC. Translated, it gives CASKGAGANVLTF.

The chain is built from TRBV12-3 or TRBV12-4 and TRBJ2-5; 8 positions agree with TRBD1. The CDR3 length is 14 residues. V lost 8 bases to trimming and J lost 5 bases; unmatched junction nucleotides: 10. The CDR3 spells CASWTGSIGETQYF. CDR3 DNA sequence: TGTGCCAGCTGGACAGGGTCCATAGGGGAGACCCAGTACTTC.

V and J are TRBV30 and TRBJ2-1; 12 bases line up with TRBD2. V shed 2 bases, J shed 8 bases, and the junction held 7 bases outside the gene matches. Germline V CDR1 and CDR2: GTSNPN, SVGIG (reference sequence). The CDR3 has 15 amino acids. The CDR3 sequence is CAWSRLAGGPDEQFF. In DNA, the CDR3 is TGTGCCTGGAGTCGTCTAGCGGGAGGGCCTGATGAGCAGTTCTTC.

The chain has TRBV25-1 and TRBJ1-2; TRBD1 matches 10 bases. The CDR3 sequence is 13 residues long. V trimming: 4 bases; J trimming: 9 bases; junction bases outside the gene matches: 5. Germline-derived CDR1 and CDR2 are MGHDK and SYGVNS. The CDR3, as DNA: TGTGCCAGCAGTGCCTTGGGACAGGGGAGCTACACCTTC. Translated: CASSALGQGSYTF.